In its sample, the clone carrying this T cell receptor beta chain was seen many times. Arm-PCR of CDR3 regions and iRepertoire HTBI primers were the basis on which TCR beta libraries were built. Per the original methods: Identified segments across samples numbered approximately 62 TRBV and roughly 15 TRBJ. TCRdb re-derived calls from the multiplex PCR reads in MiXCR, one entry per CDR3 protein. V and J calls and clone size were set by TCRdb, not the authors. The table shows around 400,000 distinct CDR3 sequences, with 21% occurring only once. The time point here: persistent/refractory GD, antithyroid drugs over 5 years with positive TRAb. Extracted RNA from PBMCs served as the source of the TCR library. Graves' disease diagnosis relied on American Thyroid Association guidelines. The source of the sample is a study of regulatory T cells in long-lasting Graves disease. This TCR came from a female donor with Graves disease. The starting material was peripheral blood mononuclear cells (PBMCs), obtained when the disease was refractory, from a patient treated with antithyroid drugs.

CDR3: CASSEDDRVTEAFF. CDR3 nucleotide sequence: TGTGCCAGCAGTGAAGATGACAGAGTCACTGAAGCTTTCTTT. The J gene is TRBJ1-1, the V gene TRBV6-1, with D possibly matching TRBD1 (5 bases). This CDR3 contains 14 residues. Germline V CDR1 and CDR2: MNHNS, SASEGT. Deletions cut 1 base from V and 4 bases from J, with 10 bases between.